The clone carrying this T cell receptor (beta chain) was counted a single time. Antigen: not known. The data derive from a study of glioma-infiltrating T cells after dendritic cell vaccination. Study-level results: Survival was not directly related to TCR clonality in these patients. Only a small number of patients had complete blood and tumor samples.

Selection required adequate fresh-frozen tumor tissue plus more than two years' survival data. The immunoSEQ assay amplified TCRB CDR3 from up to roughly 2 ug DNA. Repertoires were generated with immunoSEQ multiplex PCR, while TCRdb's copy carries only in-frame clones and drops some. Of roughly 80,000 clones detected, 85% to 90% appear once; the ten largest clones hold about 3%. In germline, CDR1 is SGHAT, CDR2 FQNNGV. This CDR3 region has 15 residues. The V end was cut by 1 base, the J end by 3 bases, with 10 bases between. Sequences were derived from blood, sampled before dendritic cell vaccination. The source of this sequence is a human donor with glioblastoma. This chain joins TRBV11-2 and TRBJ2-1; D unresolved. For the CDR3, the DNA is TGTGCCAGCAGCTTAGGTGTTAGCTTCTACAATGAGCAGTTCTTC. Amino acids: CASSLGVSFYNEQFF.